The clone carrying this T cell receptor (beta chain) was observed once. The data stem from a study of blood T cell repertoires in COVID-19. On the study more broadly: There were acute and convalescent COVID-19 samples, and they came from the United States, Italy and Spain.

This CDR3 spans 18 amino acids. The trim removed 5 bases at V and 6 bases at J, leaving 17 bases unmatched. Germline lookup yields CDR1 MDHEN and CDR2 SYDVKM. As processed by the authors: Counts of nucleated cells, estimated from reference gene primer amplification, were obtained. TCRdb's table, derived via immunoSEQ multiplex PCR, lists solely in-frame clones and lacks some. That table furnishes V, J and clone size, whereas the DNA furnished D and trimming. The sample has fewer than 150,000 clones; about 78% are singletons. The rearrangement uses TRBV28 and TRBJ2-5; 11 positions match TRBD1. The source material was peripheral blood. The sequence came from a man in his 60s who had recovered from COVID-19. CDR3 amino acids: CASSSFWGTGGALKTQYF. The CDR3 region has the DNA TGTGCCAGCAGTAGTTTTTGGGGGACAGGGGGAGCATTGAAGACCCAGTACTTC.